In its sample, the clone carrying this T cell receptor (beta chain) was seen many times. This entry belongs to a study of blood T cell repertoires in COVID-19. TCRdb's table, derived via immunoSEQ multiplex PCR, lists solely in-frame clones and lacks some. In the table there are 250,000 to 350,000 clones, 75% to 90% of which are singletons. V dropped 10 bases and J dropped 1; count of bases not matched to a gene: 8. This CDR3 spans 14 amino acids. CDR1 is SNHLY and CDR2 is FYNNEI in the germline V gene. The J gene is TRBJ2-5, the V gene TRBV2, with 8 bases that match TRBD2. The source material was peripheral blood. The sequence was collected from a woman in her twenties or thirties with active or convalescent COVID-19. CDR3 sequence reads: CAKGGSGVQETQYF. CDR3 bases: TGTGCCAAGGGGGGTAGCGGGGTCCAAGAGACCCAGTACTTC.